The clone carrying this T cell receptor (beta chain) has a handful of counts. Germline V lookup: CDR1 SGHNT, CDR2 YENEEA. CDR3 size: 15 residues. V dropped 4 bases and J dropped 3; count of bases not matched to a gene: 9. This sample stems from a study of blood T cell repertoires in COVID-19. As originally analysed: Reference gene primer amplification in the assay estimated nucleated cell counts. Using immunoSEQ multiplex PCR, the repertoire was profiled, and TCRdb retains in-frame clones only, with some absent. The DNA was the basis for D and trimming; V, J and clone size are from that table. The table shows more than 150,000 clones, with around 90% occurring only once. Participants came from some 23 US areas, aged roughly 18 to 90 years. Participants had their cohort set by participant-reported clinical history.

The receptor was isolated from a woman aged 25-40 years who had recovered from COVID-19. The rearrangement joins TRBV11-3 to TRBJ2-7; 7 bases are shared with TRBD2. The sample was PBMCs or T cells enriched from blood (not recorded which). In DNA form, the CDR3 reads TGTGCCAGCAGCTCCCAGGCTAGCGGATACTACGAGCAGTACTTC. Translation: CASSSQASGYYEQYF.